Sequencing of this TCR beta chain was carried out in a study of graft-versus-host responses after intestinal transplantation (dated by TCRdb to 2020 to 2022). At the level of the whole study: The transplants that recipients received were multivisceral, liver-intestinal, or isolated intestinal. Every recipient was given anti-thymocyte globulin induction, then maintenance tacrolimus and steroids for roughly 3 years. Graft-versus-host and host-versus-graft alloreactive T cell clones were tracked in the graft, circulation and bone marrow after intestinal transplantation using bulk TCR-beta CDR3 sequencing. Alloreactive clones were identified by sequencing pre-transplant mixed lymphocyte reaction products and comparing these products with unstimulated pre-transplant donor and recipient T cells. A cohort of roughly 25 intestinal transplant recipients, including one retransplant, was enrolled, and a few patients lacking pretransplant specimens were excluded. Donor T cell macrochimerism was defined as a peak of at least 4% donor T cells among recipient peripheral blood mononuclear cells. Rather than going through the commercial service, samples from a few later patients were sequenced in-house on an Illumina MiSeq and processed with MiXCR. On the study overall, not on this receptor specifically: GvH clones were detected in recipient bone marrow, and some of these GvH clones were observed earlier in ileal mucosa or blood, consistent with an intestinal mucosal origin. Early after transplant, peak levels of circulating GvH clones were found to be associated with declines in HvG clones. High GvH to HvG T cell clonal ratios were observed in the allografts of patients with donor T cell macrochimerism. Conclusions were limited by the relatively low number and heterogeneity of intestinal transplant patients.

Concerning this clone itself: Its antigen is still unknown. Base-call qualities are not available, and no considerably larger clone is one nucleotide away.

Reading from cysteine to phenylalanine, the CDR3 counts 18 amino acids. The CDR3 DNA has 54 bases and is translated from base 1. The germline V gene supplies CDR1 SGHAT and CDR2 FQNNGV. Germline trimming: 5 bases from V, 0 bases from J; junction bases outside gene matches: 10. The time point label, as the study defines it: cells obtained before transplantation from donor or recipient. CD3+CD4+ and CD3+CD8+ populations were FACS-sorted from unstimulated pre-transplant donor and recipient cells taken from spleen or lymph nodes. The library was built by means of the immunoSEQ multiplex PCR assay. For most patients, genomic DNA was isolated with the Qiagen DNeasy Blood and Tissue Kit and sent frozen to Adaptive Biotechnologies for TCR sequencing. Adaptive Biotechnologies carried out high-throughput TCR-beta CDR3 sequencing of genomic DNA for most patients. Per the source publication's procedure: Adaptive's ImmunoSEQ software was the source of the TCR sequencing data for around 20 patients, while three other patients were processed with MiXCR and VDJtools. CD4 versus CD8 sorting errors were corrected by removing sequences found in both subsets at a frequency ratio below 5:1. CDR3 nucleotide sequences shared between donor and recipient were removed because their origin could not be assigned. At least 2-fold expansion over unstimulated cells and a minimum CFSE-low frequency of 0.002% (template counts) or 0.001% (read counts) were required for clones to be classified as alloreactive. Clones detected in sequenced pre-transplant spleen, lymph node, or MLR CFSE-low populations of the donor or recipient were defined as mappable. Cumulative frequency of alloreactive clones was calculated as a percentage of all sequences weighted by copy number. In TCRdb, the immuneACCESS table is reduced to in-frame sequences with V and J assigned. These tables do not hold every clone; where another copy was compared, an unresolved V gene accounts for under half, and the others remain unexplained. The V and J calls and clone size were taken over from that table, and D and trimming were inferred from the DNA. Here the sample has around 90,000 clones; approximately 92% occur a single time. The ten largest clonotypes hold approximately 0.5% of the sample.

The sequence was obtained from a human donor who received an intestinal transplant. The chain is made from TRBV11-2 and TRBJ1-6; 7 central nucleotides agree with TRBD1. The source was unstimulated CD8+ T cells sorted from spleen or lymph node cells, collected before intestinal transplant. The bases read TGTGCCAGCAGCCCGGGGACAGCAAAGAGCTCCTATAATTCACCCCTCCACTTT. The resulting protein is CASSPGTAKSSYNSPLHF.